The text below deals with one T cell receptor beta chain. Primers included in the PCR were 60 Vbeta and 13 Jbeta primers. This table comes from immunoSEQ multiplex PCR, and its TCRdb copy is limited to in-frame clones, with some not included. The sample has about 110,000 clones; 79% are singletons. The source of the sample is a study of cytomegalovirus exposure and HLA in healthy donors. The CDR3 totals 14 residues. V gave up 5 bases and J gave up 3 bases, with 13 bases separating them. Germline V CDR1 and CDR2: MNHEY, SVGAGI. The sequenced sample was PBMCs. The chain employs TRBV6-5 and TRBJ1-2, with a weak D call TRBD1 (6 bases). This clonotype was sampled from a woman younger than 35 in good health and CMV-seropositive. CDR3: CASSVGQQDYGYTF. The CDR3 DNA reads as TGTGCCAGCAGTGTTGGACAGCAGGACTATGGCTACACCTTC.